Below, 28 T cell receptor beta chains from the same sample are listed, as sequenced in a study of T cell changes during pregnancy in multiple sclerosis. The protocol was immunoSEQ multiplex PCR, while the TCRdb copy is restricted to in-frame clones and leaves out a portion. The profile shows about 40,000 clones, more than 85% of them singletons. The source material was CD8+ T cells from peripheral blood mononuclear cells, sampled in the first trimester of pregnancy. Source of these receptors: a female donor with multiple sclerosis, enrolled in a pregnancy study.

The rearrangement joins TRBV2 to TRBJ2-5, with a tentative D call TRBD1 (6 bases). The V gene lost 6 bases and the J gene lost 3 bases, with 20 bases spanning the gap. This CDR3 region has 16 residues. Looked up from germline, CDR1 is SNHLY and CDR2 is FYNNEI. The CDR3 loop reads CASSDFPAEGEETQYF. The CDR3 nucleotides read TGTGCCAGCAGCGACTTCCCTGCCGAGGGGGAAGAGACCCAGTACTTC.

The CDR3 DNA reads as TGTGCCACCCCTGGGCTAGCGGGAGATACGCAGTATTTT. This encodes CATPGLAGDTQYF. V gene TRBV27 combines with J gene TRBJ2-3; 8 bases fit TRBD2. Germline-derived CDR1 and CDR2 are MNHEY and SMNVEV (reference sequence). The CDR3 spans 13 residues. J lost 5 bases, V lost 10 bases, and 8 bases had no gene match.

The CDR3 region is CATSPWGHEQYF. For the CDR3, the DNA is TGTGCCACCTCCCCCTGGGGCCACGAGCAGTACTTC. The chain is built from TRBV19 and TRBJ2-7; maybe TRBD1 (5 bases). V was pared by 10 bases and J by 5 bases, with 15 bases between. Germline V gives CDR1 LNHDA, CDR2 SQIVND (reference sequence). The CDR3 spans 12 residues. The whole variable domain, remainder taken from reference TRBV19 and TRBJ2-7, is DGGITQSPKYLFRKEGQNVTLSCEQNLNHDAMYWYRQDPGQGLRLIYYSQIVNDFQKGDIAEGYSVSREKKESFPLTVTSAQKNPTAFYLCATSPWGHEQYFGPGTRLTVT.

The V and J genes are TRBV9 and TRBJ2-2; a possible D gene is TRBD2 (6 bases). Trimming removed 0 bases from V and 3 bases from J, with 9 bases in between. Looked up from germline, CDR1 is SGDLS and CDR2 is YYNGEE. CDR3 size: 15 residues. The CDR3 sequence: CASSVAGADTGELFF. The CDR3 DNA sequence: TGTGCCAGCAGCGTAGCGGGAGCGGACACCGGGGAGCTGTTTTTT.

The CDR3 is CASSSPIDYNEQFF. The CDR3 nucleotides are TGTGCCAGCAGCTCCCCAATAGACTACAATGAGCAGTTCTTC. The gene calls are TRBV7-3 and TRBJ2-1; D uncertain. This CDR3 has 14 amino acids. CDR1 and CDR2 from the germline V gene are SGHTA and FQGTGA. V lost 4 bases, J lost 3 bases, and 10 bases lay in between.

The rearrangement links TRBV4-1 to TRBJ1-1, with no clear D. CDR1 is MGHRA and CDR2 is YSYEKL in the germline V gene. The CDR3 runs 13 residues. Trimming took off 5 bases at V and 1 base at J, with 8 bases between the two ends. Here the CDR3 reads CASSTHRNTEAFF. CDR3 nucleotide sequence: TGCGCCAGCAGCACACACAGGAACACTGAAGCTTTCTTT.

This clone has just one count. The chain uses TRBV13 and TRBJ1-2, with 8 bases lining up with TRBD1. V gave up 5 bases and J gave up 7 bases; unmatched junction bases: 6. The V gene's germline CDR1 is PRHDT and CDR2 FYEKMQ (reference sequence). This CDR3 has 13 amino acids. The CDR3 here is CASSETGGRGYTF. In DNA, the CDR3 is TGTGCCAGCAGCGAAACAGGGGGGCGTGGCTACACCTTC.

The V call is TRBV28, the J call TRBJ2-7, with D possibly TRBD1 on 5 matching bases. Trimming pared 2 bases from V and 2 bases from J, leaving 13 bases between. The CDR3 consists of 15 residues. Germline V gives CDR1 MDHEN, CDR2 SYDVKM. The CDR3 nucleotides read TGTGCCAGCAGTTTAGAGGCAGGACAAACCTACGAGCAGTACTTC. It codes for CASSLEAGQTYEQYF. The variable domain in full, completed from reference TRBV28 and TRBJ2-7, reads DVKVTQSSRYLVKRTGEKVFLECVQDMDHENMFWYRQDPGLGLRLIYFSYDVKMKEKGDIPEGYSVSREKKERFSLILESASTNQTSMYLCASSLEAGQTYEQYFGPGTRLTVT.

CDR3 DNA sequence: TGTGCCAGCAGCTCCACCCCGATGGGACAGGGGGAATTTGAGCAGTTCTTC. Encoded protein: CASSSTPMGQGEFEQFF. The rearrangement joins TRBV5-4 to TRBJ2-1; 11 bases match TRBD1. This CDR3 spans 17 amino acids. The germline V gene encodes CDR1 SGHNT and CDR2 YYREEE (reference sequence). V lost 3 bases, J lost 9 bases, and 14 bases stayed unmatched.

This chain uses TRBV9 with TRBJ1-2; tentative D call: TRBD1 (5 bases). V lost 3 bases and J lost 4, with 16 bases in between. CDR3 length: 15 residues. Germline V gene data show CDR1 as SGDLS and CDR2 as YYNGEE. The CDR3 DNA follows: TGTGCCAGCAGCGCTCTAACAGGAGTCTTCTATGGCTACACCTTC. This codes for CASSALTGVFYGYTF.

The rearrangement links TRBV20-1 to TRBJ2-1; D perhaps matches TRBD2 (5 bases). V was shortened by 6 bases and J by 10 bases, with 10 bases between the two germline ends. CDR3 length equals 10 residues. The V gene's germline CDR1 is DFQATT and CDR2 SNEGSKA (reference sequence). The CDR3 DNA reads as TGCAGTGCGCAGACGGGGGAGCAGTTCTTC. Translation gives CSAQTGEQFF.

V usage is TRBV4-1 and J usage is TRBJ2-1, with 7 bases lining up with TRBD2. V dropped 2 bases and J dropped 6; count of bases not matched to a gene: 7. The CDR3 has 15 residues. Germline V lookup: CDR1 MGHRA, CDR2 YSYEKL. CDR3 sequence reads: CASSQYQRDGNEQFF. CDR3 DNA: TGCGCCAGCAGCCAATACCAGCGGGACGGCAATGAGCAGTTCTTC.

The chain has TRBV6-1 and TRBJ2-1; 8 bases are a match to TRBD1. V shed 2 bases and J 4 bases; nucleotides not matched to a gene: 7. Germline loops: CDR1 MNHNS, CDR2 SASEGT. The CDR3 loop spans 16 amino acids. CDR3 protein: CASSETGTGTYNEQFF. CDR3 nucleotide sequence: TGTGCCAGCAGTGAAACCGGGACAGGTACTTACAATGAGCAGTTCTTC.

CDR3 in amino acids: CASSGSGGGTDTQYF. The DNA for the CDR3 is TGTGCCAGCAGTGGGAGCGGGGGGGGCACAGATACGCAGTATTTT. The chain employs TRBV6-1 and TRBJ2-3, with 10 bases that match TRBD2. This CDR3 spans 15 amino acids. Trimming removed 4 bases from V and 1 base from J; junction bases left unmatched: 2. Looked up from germline, CDR1 is MNHNS and CDR2 is SASEGT.

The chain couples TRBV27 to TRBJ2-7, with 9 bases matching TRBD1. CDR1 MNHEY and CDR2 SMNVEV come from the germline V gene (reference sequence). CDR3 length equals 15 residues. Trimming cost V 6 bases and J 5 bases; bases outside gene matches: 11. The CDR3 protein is CASSPVAGQGNEQYF. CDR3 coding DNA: TGTGCCAGCAGCCCTGTGGCGGGACAGGGAAACGAGCAGTACTTC.

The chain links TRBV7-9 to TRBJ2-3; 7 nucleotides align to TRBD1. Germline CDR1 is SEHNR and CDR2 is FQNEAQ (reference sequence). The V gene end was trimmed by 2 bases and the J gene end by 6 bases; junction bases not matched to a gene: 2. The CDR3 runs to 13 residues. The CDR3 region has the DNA TGTGCCAGCAGCTTAACAGGGGAGGATACGCAGTATTTT. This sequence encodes CASSLTGEDTQYF.

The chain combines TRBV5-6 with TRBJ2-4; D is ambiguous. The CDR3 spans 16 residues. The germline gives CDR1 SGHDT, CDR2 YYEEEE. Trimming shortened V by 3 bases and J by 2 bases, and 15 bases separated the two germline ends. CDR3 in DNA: TGTGCCAGCAGCTACCCAACGAGTGGTTCCAAAAACATTCAGTACTTC. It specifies CASSYPTSGSKNIQYF.

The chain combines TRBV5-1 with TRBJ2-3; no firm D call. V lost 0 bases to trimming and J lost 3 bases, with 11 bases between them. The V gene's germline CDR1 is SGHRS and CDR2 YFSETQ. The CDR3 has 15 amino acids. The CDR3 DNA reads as TGCGCCAGCAGCTTGGAATTAGCTATGACAGATACGCAGTATTTT. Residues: CASSLELAMTDTQYF.

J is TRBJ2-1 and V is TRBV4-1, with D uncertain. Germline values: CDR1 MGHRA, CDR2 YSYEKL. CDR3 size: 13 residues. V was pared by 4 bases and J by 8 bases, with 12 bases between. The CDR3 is CASSPGGVDEQFF. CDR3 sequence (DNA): TGCGCCAGCAGCCCCGGCGGAGTTGATGAGCAGTTCTTC.

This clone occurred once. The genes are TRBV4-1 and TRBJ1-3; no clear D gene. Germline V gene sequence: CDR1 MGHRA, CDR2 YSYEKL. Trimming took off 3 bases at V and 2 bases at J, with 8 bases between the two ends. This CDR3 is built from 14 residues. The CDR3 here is CASSQTTPGNTIYF. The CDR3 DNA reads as TGCGCCAGCAGCCAGACTACACCTGGAAACACCATATATTTT.

The CDR3 DNA follows: TGTGCCAGCAGCTCCCCCGGGACAGGATTTTACGAGCAGTACTTC. Translation gives CASSSPGTGFYEQYF. J is TRBJ2-7 and V is TRBV7-9, with 8 bases lining up with TRBD1. V was clipped by 4 bases and J by 4 bases; unmatched bases: 9. Germline CDR1 SEHNR, CDR2 FQNEAQ (reference sequence). The CDR3 totals 15 residues.

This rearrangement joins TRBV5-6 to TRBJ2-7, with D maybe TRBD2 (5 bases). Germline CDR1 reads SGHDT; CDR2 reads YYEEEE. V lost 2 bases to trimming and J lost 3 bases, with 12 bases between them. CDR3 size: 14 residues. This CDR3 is CASSLAEAVYEQYF. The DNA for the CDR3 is TGTGCCAGCAGCTTAGCGGAGGCAGTCTACGAGCAGTACTTC.

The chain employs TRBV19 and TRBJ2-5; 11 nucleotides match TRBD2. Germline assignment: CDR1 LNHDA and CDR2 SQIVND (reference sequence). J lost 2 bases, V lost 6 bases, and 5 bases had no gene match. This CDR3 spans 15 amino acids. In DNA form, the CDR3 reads TGTGCCAGTAGGGGTAGCGGGGGGGGGCAAGAGACCCAGTACTTC. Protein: CASRGSGGGQETQYF.

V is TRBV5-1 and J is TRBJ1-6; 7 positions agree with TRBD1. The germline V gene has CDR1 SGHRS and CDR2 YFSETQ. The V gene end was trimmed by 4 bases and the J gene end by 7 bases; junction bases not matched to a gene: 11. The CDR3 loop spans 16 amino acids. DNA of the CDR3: TGCGCCAGCAGCATCACTCACCGGGACAGAAATTCACCCCTCCACTTT. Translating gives CASSITHRDRNSPLHF.

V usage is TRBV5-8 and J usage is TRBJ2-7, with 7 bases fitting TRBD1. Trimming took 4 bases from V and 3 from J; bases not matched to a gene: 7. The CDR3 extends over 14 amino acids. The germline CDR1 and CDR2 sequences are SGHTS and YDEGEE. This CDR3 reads CASSSRDSYYEQYF. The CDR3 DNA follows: TGTGCCAGCAGCAGCCGGGACAGTTACTACGAGCAGTACTTC.

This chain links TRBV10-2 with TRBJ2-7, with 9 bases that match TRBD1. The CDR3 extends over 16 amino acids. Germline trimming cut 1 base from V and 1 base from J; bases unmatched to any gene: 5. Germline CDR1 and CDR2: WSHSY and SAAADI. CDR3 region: CASSEWSGQGSYEQYF. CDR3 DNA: TGCGCCAGCAGTGAGTGGAGCGGACAGGGGTCCTACGAGCAGTACTTC.

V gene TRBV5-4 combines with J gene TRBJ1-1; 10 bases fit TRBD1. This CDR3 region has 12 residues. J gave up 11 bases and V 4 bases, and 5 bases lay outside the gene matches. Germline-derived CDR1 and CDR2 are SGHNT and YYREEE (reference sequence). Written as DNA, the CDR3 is TGTGCCAGCAGCCCCGGGACAGGGGTTGCTTTCTTT. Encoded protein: CASSPGTGVAFF.

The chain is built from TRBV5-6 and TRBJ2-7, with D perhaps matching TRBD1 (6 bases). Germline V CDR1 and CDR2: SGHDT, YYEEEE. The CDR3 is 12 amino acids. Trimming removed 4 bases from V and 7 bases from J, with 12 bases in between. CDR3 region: CASSRDNTEQYF. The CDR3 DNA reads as TGTGCCAGCAGCCGGGACAACACAGAGCAGTACTTC.